A selection of T cell receptor beta chains follows, all from one sample in a study of CD8 T cells in ankylosing spondylitis. TCRdb reprocessed the 5' RACE reads via MiXCR and lists one record per CDR3 protein. The repertoire consists of some 250,000 distinct CDR3 sequences, with roughly 8.6% occurring once and the leading ten covering nearly 7%. The sample was blood, either unsorted or a sorted T cell fraction (not recorded which). Receptors were obtained from a male donor with ankylosing spondylitis or in good health (not recorded which). Both conserved end residues are part of each CDR3. D genes are given only for firm matches. For some rows the clone size is stated as once, few or many, or as a class when expanded; others skip it.

TRBV7-9	-	TRBJ2-1	many	CASSLAEAAVGQFF	TGTGCCAGCAGCTTAGCCGAAGCGGCAGTTGGGCAGTTCTTC
TRBV4-1	-	TRBJ2-1	many	CASSHDTSYNEQFF	TGCGCCAGCAGCCACGACACCTCCTACAATGAGCAGTTCTTC
TRBV7-3	-	TRBJ1-4	-	CASSPAYRQLNEKLFF	TGTGCCAGCAGCCCTGCTTACCGACAATTAAATGAAAAACTGTTTTTT
TRBV19	-	TRBJ2-5	many	CASSFGGNGYETQYF	TGTGCCAGTTCATTTGGGGGTAACGGGTATGAGACCCAGTACTTC
TRBV7-2	-	TRBJ1-5	-	CASSFQDQPQHF	TGTGCCAGCAGCTTCCAGGATCAGCCCCAGCATTTT
TRBV29-1	TRBD2	TRBJ2-7	many	CSVTGASGSSVQYF	TGCAGCGTCACGGGGGCTAGCGGGAGTAGTGTGCAGTACTTC
TRBV7-6	-	TRBJ2-1	many	CASSRNTGTSYNEQFF	TGTGCCAGCAGCCGTAACACGGGGACCTCCTACAATGAGCAGTTCTTC
TRBV2	TRBD2	TRBJ2-5	-	CASRGPGGGQWSYF	TGTGCCAGCAGAGGGCCCGGGGGGGGCCAGTGGAGCTACTTC
TRBV5-1	-	TRBJ2-1	many	CASSLADSYNEQFF	TGCGCCAGCAGCTTGGCCGATTCTTACAATGAGCAGTTCTTC
TRBV28	TRBD2	TRBJ2-7	-	CASKTPSGTYEQYF	TGTGCCAGCAAAACACCTAGCGGGACGTACGAGCAGTACTTC
TRBV11-1	-	TRBJ1-1	many	CASSLGGARKAFF	TGTGCCAGCAGCTTGGGAGGGGCGCGGAAAGCTTTCTTT
TRBV19	TRBD2	TRBJ2-7	many	CASSPRLASVYEQYF	TGTGCCAGTAGTCCCCGACTAGCTTCCGTCTACGAGCAGTACTTC
TRBV20-1	-	TRBJ2-7	many	CSARGGVDYEQYF	TGCAGTGCTAGAGGGGGGGTGGACTACGAGCAGTACTTC
TRBV5-1	TRBD2	TRBJ2-1	many	CASSLSGNIHNEQFF	TGCGCCAGCAGCTTGAGCGGGAACATACACAATGAGCAGTTCTTC
TRBV29-1	-	TRBJ1-2	many	CSVDPQEGGGYTF	TGCAGCGTTGATCCCCAGGAAGGCGGGGGCTACACCTTC
TRBV9	-	TRBJ2-5	many	CASSVGTTRRETQYF	TGTGCCAGCAGCGTAGGGACCACTCGTCGGGAGACCCAGTACTTC
TRBV6-5	-	TRBJ1-2	many	CASSYSTGGNYGYTF	TGTGCCAGCAGTTACTCGACGGGGGGCAACTATGGCTACACCTTC
TRBV12-3/TRBV12-4	-	TRBJ2-1	many	CASILDSNNEQFF	TGTGCCAGCATCCTTGACAGTAACAATGAGCAGTTCTTC
TRBV6-2/TRBV6-3	-	TRBJ2-2	-	CASRERPGELFF	TGTGCCAGCAGGGAGCGTCCCGGGGAGCTGTTTTTT
TRBV20-1	TRBD1	TRBJ2-7	many	CSASRQGGVVSGEQYF	TGCAGTGCTAGCCGACAGGGTGGAGTCGTTTCTGGCGAGCAGTACTTC
TRBV28	-	TRBJ2-1	many	CAAGGHTLYNEQFF	TGTGCCGCCGGGGGGCATACGCTTTACAATGAGCAGTTCTTC